This T cell receptor beta chain was retrieved from a study of neurological immune-mediated disorders. Study-wide findings and caveats: Private repertoires in all groups were suggested by the finding that expanded clones across subjects shared no CDR3 amino acid sequences.

The CDR3 consists of 13 residues. Germline CDR1 and CDR2: DFQATT and SNEGSKA (reference sequence). V shed 6 bases and J 3 bases; nucleotides not matched to a gene: 6. The method for making cDNA was 5'RACE, and it used 10-nucleotide random UMIs. From 15-18 subjects, every sequencing run obtained over 190 million TCR-beta sequences. TCRdb re-analysed the 5' RACE reads in MiXCR, keeping a single row per CDR3 protein. The sample has roughly 61,000 distinct CDR3 sequences, more than 20% seen once; the top ten hold about 5%. This clonotype was counted at least ten times. Its antigen is not known. Indicated time point: technical triplicate 2.

The source is a man in his sixties with HTLV-1-associated myelopathy (HAM/TSP). This sequence joins TRBV20-1 and TRBJ1-2; 8 positions agree with TRBD1. Input material: PBMCs. CDR3 in DNA: TGCAGTGCCCCGGACAGGGAGGACTATGGCTACACCTTC. Translation gives CSAPDREDYGYTF.